One and the same sample provided the 26 T cell receptor beta chains below, sequenced in a study of blood T cell repertoires in COVID-19. Generated by immunoSEQ multiplex PCR, the TCRdb table keeps only in-frame clones and is missing some. The data show 95,000 to 150,000 clones, with approximately 87% seen just once and just under 30% held by the top ten. Specimen: peripheral blood. Receptor source: a woman in her 70s with acute or convalescent COVID-19.

V usage is TRBV24-1 and J usage is TRBJ1-3, with TRBD1 as a possible D gene (6 bases). This CDR3 region has 16 residues. V lost 9 bases, J lost 2 bases, and 19 bases lay in between. Germline CDR1 and CDR2: KGHDR and SFDVKD. The CDR3 loop is CATHRSQGGTGNTIYF. Here the CDR3 DNA reads TGTGCCACCCACAGATCACAGGGTGGGACTGGAAACACCATATATTTT.

This chain links TRBV7-2 with TRBJ2-1; D gene unclear. Germline loops: CDR1 SGHTA, CDR2 FQGNSA. The CDR3 runs to 16 residues. Trimming took off 1 base at V and 6 bases at J, with 16 bases between the two ends. In DNA form, the CDR3 reads TGTGCCAGCAGCTTAGGCGGCGGCGGTTCTAGCAATGAGCAGTTCTTC. Translated: CASSLGGGGSSNEQFF. Full variable domain (missing parts from reference TRBV7-2 and TRBJ2-1): GAGVSQSPSNKVTEKGKDVELRCDPISGHTALYWYRQSLGQGLEFLIYFQGNSAPDKSGLPSDRFSAERTGGSVSTLTIQRTQQEDSAVYLCASSLGGGGSSNEQFFGPGTRLTVL.

This chain links TRBV28 with TRBJ1-6; the D is unclear. V lost 5 bases, J lost 4 bases, and 12 bases lay in between. CDR3 length: 15 amino acids. Per germline, CDR1 MDHEN and CDR2 SYDVKM. The CDR3: CASSPPGYYNSPLHF. CDR3 bases: TGTGCCAGCAGTCCACCGGGATATTATAATTCACCCCTCCACTTT.

V usage is TRBV18 and J usage is TRBJ1-2; D remains unclear. Germline lookup yields CDR1 KGHSH and CDR2 LQKENI. The CDR3 length is 13 residues. Trimming pared 2 bases from V and 12 bases from J, leaving 16 bases between. In DNA form, the CDR3 reads TGTGCCAGCTCACCAGCGGGAGCCGCCCTCGACACCTTC. Translated: CASSPAGAALDTF. The full variable domain, rest sourced from reference TRBV18 and TRBJ1-2, is NAGVMQNPRHLVRRRGQEARLRCSPMKGHSHVYWYRQLPEEGLKFMVYLQKENIIDESGMPKERFSAEFPKEGPSILRIQQVVRGDSAAYFCASSPAGAALDTFGSGTRLTVV.

The chain joins TRBV7-8 to TRBJ1-6; the match to TRBD1 covers 8 bases. Germline values: CDR1 SGHVS, CDR2 FQNEAQ. The CDR3 runs to 18 residues. V gave up 3 bases and J gave up 9 bases; unmatched junction bases: 16. The CDR3: CASSFAPTGASGTSPLHF. The CDR3 DNA sequence: TGTGCCAGCAGCTTCGCCCCGACAGGGGCATCGGGGACTTCACCCCTCCACTTT.

The J gene is TRBJ1-1, the V gene TRBV2, with 10 nucleotides matching TRBD1. This CDR3 comprises 15 residues. V lost 4 bases, J lost 5 bases, and 7 bases stayed unmatched. Germline CDR1 SNHLY, CDR2 FYNNEI. CDR3 DNA: TGTGCCAGCAGTGGGGGACAGGGGATGTGGACTGAAGCTTTCTTT. It is translated as CASSGGQGMWTEAFF.

The chain is built from TRBV29-1 and TRBJ2-7; no clear D gene. Between the trimmed V and J ends, which lost 1 base and 4 bases, there was a span of 11 bases. This CDR3 has 13 residues. Germline V gives CDR1 SQVTM, CDR2 ANQGSEA. The CDR3 coding sequence is TGCAGCGTTGAAGCCCGATCCCGGTACGAGCAGTACTTC. Its translation: CSVEARSRYEQYF.

The J gene is TRBJ1-5, the V gene TRBV24-1; the match to TRBD1 covers 10 bases. This CDR3 is 14 amino acids long. Unmatched junction bases numbered 8, after V lost 9 bases and J lost 7 bases. From germline, CDR1 is KGHDR and CDR2 SFDVKD. CDR3 in amino acids: CATEGQGNGQPQHF. CDR3 nucleotides: TGTGCCACCGAGGGACAGGGGAACGGGCAGCCCCAGCATTTT.

The V call is TRBV29-1, the J call TRBJ1-5; D might be TRBD1 (5 bases). V was clipped by 4 bases and J by 0 bases, with 16 bases between them. The CDR3 consists of 16 residues. In germline, CDR1 is SQVTM, CDR2 ANQGSEA. The CDR3: CSVALGASNSNQPQHF. Here the CDR3 DNA reads TGCAGCGTTGCGCTTGGGGCAAGCAATAGCAATCAGCCCCAGCATTTT.

This clone was detected only a few times. The genes are TRBV27 and TRBJ1-5; a possible D gene is TRBD1 (5 bases). V gave up 4 bases and J gave up 3 bases, with 10 bases separating them. The CDR3 is 14 residues long. CDR1 is MNHEY and CDR2 is SMNVEV in the germline V gene (reference sequence). CDR3 residues: CASSSQGYNQPQHF. As DNA, the CDR3 is TGTGCCAGCAGTTCCCAGGGTTACAATCAGCCCCAGCATTTT.

The rearrangement joins TRBV9 to TRBJ1-1; TRBD1 might be the D (5 bases). The germline CDR1 and CDR2 sequences are SGDLS and YYNGEE. Deletions cut 4 bases from V and 4 bases from J, with 11 bases between. This CDR3 is 13 amino acids long. CDR3 sequence reads: CASSPRTFTEAFF. The CDR3 DNA is TGTGCCAGCAGCCCCAGGACATTCACTGAAGCTTTCTTT. Full variable domain (rest looked up from reference TRBV9 and TRBJ1-1): DSGVTQTPKHLITATGQRVTLRCSPRSGDLSVYWYQQSLDQGLQFLIQYYNGEERAKGNILERFSAQQFPDLHSELNLSSLELGDSALYFCASSPRTFTEAFFGQGTRLTVV.

This clone was found once. The chain joins TRBV2 to TRBJ1-3; D call uncertain. This CDR3 has 16 amino acids. Germline V lookup: CDR1 SNHLY, CDR2 FYNNEI. V gave up 2 bases and J gave up 0 bases, with 11 bases separating them. The CDR3 loop is CASSELTGISGNTIYF. The CDR3 coding sequence is TGTGCCAGCAGTGAACTGACGGGTATCTCTGGAAACACCATATATTTT.

This clone appeared a single time. V and J are TRBV4-1 and TRBJ1-2, with 9 bases matching TRBD1. This CDR3 contains 20 residues. The V segment lost 4 bases and the J segment 0 bases; nucleotides outside the gene matches: 18. Germline values: CDR1 MGHRA, CDR2 YSYEKL. The CDR3 sequence: CASSLSKRGQGISANYGYTF. The CDR3 DNA sequence: TGCGCCAGCAGCCTCTCTAAGCGGGGACAGGGCATATCAGCTAACTATGGCTACACCTTC.

The genes are TRBV28 and TRBJ1-2; D not resolved. The CDR3 has 17 residues. V lost 4 bases and J lost 0, with 18 bases in between. Germline lookup yields CDR1 MDHEN and CDR2 SYDVKM. As DNA, the CDR3 is TGTGCCAGCAGTTCCCCAGCGGCAGATATTGCTAACTATGGCTACACCTTC. It translates to CASSSPAADIANYGYTF.

This clone was observed a few times. The rearrangement joins TRBV10-1 to TRBJ2-2; tentatively, D is TRBD2 (5 bases). V gave up 0 bases and J gave up 6 bases, with 11 bases separating them. Germline V lookup: CDR1 WNHNN, CDR2 SYGVQD (reference sequence). This CDR3 contains 15 residues. CDR3: CASSESRDGAGELFF. CDR3 nucleotide sequence: TGCGCCAGCAGTGAGTCGAGGGATGGTGCCGGGGAGCTGTTTTTT.

The chain couples TRBV19 to TRBJ2-7; the match to TRBD2 covers 14 bases. Losses at the gene ends were 3 bases for V and 5 bases for J; bases not matched to a gene: 9. Germline V gene data show CDR1 as LNHDA and CDR2 as SQIVND (reference sequence). The CDR3 runs 17 residues. The CDR3 protein is CASSIVGLAGDVNEQYF. The CDR3 DNA is TGTGCCAGTAGTATCGTGGGACTAGCGGGGGACGTGAACGAGCAGTACTTC.

The chain uses TRBV28 and TRBJ1-2; D not resolved. Germline V gene lookup returns CDR1 MDHEN and CDR2 SYDVKM. Trimming shortened V by 5 bases and J by 8 bases, and 12 bases separated the two germline ends. This CDR3 spans 12 amino acids. The CDR3, as DNA: TGTGCCAGCAGTACCCCCGTCCGGGGCTACACCTTC. Its translation is CASSTPVRGYTF.

The V call is TRBV7-9, the J call TRBJ2-3; tentative D call: TRBD1 (5 bases). Trimming shortened V by 1 base and J by 6 bases, and 11 bases separated the two germline ends. CDR1 SEHNR and CDR2 FQNEAQ come from the germline V gene (reference sequence). CDR3 length equals 14 residues. CDR3 sequence reads: CASSLEGNSDTQYF. The CDR3 bases are TGTGCCAGCAGCTTAGAGGGGAATTCCGATACGCAGTATTTT.

The chain couples TRBV13 to TRBJ2-3; D gene unclear. V lost 0 bases and J lost 6, with 7 bases in between. The germline V gene encodes CDR1 PRHDT and CDR2 FYEKMQ (reference sequence). CDR3 size: 13 residues. The CDR3 DNA reads TGTGCCAGCAGCTTAGGAATCGGTGATACGCAGTATTTT. It yields the protein CASSLGIGDTQYF.

This chain joins TRBV2 and TRBJ1-1, with D tentatively TRBD1 (6 bases). The CDR3 has 15 residues. Trimming took 5 bases from V and 6 from J, leaving 19 bases between them. Germline CDR1 and CDR2: SNHLY and FYNNEI. The CDR3 coding sequence is TGTGCCAGCAGTCCCCTAGGGGGGGAAAACGCTGAAGCTTTCTTT. Residues: CASSPLGGENAEAFF.

The V call is TRBV18, the J call TRBJ2-6, with 9 bases matching TRBD1. The junction had 0 bases not matched to a gene; V was cut back by 3 bases and J by 0 bases. The length of the CDR3 is 16 residues. CDR1 is KGHSH and CDR2 is LQKENI in the germline V gene. The CDR3 region is CASSPGQGSGANVLTF. Written as DNA, the CDR3 is TGTGCCAGCTCACCGGGACAGGGCTCTGGGGCCAACGTCCTGACTTTC.

The chain recombines TRBV7-2 with TRBJ1-1; 8 bases are a match to TRBD1. CDR1 and CDR2 (germline): SGHTA, FQGNSA. There are 14 residues in the CDR3. V gave up 7 bases and J gave up 5 bases; unmatched junction bases: 9. CDR3 in amino acids: CASTPGQGRTEAFF. In DNA, the CDR3 is TGTGCCAGCACCCCAGGACAGGGAAGGACTGAAGCTTTCTTT.

This chain uses TRBV6-6 with TRBJ2-3, with TRBD2 matching 9 bases. The V gene's germline CDR1 is MNHNY and CDR2 SVGAGI (reference sequence). The CDR3 contains 17 residues. Trimming cost V 5 bases and J 3 bases; bases outside gene matches: 12. In nucleotides, the CDR3 is TGTGCCAGCAGTCGTTGGGGCGGGGGGGGAGCAACAGATACGCAGTATTTT. This sequence encodes CASSRWGGGGATDTQYF.

The chain is built from TRBV12-3 or TRBV12-4 and TRBJ1-1, with D uncertain. V was trimmed by 10 bases and J by 4 bases, leaving 7 bases between them. This CDR3 contains 10 residues. As DNA, the CDR3 is TGTGCCACCTCGGTCACTGAAGCTTTCTTT. Its protein product is CATSVTEAFF.

The chain joins TRBV12-3 or TRBV12-4 to TRBJ2-7; 7 nucleotides align to TRBD2. V lost 8 bases, J lost 4 bases, and 8 bases stayed unmatched. This CDR3 spans 13 amino acids. The CDR3 here is CASRTSGPYEQYF. The CDR3 coding sequence is TGTGCCAGCCGGACTAGTGGGCCTTACGAGCAGTACTTC.

The gene calls are TRBV18 and TRBJ1-2; D call uncertain. Germline V gives CDR1 KGHSH, CDR2 LQKENI. This CDR3 is built from 13 residues. The V and J ends lost 6 bases and 8 bases respectively, with 16 bases between them. CDR3: CASSSGEGIGYTF. The CDR3 bases are TGTGCCAGCTCTTCCGGGGAGGGTATCGGCTACACCTTC.